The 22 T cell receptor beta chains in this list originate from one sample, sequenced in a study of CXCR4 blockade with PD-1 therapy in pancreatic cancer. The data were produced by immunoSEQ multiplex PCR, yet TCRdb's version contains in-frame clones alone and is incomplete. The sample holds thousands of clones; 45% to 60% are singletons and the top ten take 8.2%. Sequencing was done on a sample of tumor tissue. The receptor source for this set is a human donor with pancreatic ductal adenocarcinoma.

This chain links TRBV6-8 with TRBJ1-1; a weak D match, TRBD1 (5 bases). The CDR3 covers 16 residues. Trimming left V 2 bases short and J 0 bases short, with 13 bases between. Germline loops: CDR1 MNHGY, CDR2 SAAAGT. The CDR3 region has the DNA TGTGCCAGCAGTTACCAGACCGGGACGGTGAACACTGAAGCTTTCTTT. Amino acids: CASSYQTGTVNTEAFF.

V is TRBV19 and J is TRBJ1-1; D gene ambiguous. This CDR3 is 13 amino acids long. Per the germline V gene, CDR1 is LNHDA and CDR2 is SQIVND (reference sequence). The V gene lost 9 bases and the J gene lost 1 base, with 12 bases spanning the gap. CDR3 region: CASGLNSNTEAFF. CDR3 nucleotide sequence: TGTGCCAGCGGACTGAATTCGAACACTGAAGCTTTCTTT.

The CDR3 sequence: CASSGLGRYNEQFF. The CDR3 coding sequence is TGTGCCAGCTCAGGATTGGGGCGCTACAATGAGCAGTTCTTC. The chain links TRBV18 to TRBJ2-1; possible D gene TRBD1, 5 bases. Looked up from germline, CDR1 is KGHSH and CDR2 is LQKENI. Trimming removed 5 bases from V and 3 bases from J, with 11 bases in between. CDR3 length: 14 residues.

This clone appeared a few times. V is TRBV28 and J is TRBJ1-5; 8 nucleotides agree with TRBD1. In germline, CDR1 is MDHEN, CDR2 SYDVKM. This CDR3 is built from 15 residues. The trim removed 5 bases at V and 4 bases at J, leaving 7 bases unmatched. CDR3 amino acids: CASSSGQGGNQPQHF. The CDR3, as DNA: TGTGCCAGCAGTAGTGGACAGGGAGGGAATCAGCCCCAGCATTTT. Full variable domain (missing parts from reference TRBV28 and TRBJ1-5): DVKVTQSSRYLVKRTGEKVFLECVQDMDHENMFWYRQDPGLGLRLIYFSYDVKMKEKGDIPEGYSVSREKKERFSLILESASTNQTSMYLCASSSGQGGNQPQHFGDGTRLSIL.

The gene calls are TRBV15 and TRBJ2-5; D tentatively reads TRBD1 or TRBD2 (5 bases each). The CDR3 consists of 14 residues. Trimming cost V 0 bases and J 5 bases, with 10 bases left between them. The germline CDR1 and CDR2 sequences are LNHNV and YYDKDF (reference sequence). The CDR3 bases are TGTGCCACCAGCAGAGATCCTGGGGGTGAGACCCAGTACTTC. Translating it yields CATSRDPGGETQYF.

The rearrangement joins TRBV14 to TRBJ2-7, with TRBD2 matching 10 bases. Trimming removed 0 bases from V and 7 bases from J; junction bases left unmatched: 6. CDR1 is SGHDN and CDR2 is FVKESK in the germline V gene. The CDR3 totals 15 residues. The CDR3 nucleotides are TGTGCCAGCAGCCAAGATGACGGGACTAGCGATGAGCAGTACTTC. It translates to CASSQDDGTSDEQYF.

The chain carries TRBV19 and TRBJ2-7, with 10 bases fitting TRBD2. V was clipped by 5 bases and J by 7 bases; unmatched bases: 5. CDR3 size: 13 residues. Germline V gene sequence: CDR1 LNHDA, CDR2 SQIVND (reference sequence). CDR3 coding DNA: TGTGCCAGTAGTTACCGGACTAGCGGTGAGCAGTACTTC. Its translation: CASSYRTSGEQYF.

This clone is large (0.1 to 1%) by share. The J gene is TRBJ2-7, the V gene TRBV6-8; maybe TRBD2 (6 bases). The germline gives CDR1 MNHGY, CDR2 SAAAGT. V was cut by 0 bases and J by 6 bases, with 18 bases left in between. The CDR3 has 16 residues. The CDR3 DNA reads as TGTGCCAGCAGTTACTCGATGAGGGACTTGTCAGGCGAGCAGTACTTC. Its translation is CASSYSMRDLSGEQYF.

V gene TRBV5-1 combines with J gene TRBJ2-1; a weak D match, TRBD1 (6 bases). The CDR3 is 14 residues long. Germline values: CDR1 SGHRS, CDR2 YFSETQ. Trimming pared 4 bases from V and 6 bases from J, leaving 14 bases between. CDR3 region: CASSPMTGVNEQFF. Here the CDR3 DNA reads TGCGCCAGCAGCCCAATGACAGGCGTCAATGAGCAGTTCTTC.

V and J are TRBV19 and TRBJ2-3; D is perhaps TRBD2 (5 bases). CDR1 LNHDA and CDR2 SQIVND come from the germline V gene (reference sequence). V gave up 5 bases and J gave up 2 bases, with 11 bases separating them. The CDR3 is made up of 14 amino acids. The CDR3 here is CASSLSTTTDTQYF. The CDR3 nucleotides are TGTGCCAGTAGTTTATCGACTACCACAGATACGCAGTATTTT.

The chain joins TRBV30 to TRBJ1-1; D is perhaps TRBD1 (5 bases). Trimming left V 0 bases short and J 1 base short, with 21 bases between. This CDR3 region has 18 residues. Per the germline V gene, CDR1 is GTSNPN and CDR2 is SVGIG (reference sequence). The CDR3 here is CAWSVLGQFFPRNTEAFF. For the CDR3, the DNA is TGTGCCTGGAGTGTATTGGGGCAGTTTTTCCCTAGGAACACTGAAGCTTTCTTT.

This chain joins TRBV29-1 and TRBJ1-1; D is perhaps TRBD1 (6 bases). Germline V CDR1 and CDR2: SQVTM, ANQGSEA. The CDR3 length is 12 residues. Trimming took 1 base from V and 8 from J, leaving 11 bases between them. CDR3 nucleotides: TGCAGCGTTGAAGTTAGGGACAACGAAGCTTTCTTT. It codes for CSVEVRDNEAFF.

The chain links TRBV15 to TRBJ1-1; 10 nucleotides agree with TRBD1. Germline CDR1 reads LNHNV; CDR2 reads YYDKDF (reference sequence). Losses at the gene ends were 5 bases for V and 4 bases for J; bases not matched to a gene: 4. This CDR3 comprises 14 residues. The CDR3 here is CATSFWTGGTEAFF. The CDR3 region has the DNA TGTGCCACCAGCTTTTGGACAGGGGGCACTGAAGCTTTCTTT.

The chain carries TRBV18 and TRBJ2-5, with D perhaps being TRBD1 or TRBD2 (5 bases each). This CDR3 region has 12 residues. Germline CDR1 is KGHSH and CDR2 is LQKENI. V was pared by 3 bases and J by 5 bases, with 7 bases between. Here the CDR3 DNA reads TGTGCCAGCTCACCGGGGACGGAGACCCAGTACTTC. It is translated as CASSPGTETQYF.

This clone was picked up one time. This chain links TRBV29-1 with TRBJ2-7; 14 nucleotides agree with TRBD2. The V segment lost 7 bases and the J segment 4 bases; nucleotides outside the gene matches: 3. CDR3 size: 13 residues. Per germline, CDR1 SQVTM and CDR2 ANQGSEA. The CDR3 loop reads CSAGLAGVYEQYF. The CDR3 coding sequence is TGCAGCGCGGGACTAGCGGGAGTATACGAGCAGTACTTC.

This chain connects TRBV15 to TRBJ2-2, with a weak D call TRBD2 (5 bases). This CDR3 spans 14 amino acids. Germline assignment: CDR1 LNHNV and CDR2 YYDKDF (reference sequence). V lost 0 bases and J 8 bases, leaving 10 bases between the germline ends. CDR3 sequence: CATSRESGSGELFF. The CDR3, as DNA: TGTGCCACCAGCAGAGAGTCGGGGTCGGGGGAGCTGTTTTTT.

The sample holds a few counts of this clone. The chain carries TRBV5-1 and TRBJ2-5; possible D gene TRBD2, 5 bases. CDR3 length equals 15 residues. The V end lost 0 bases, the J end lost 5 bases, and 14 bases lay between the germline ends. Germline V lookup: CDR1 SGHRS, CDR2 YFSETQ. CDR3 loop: CASSLDGRGQETQYF. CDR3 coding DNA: TGCGCCAGCAGCTTGGATGGGCGCGGGCAGGAGACCCAGTACTTC.

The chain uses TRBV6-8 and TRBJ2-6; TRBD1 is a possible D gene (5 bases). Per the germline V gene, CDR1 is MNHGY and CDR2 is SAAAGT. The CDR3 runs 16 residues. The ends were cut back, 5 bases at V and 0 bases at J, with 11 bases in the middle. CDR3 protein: CASSPTDSSGANVLTF. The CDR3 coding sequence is TGTGCCAGCAGTCCGACCGACAGCTCTGGGGCCAACGTCCTGACTTTC.

CDR3 coding DNA: TGTGCCTGGATAATGGCGGGGGATGGCACAGATACGCAGTATTTT. This gives the protein CAWIMAGDGTDTQYF. J is TRBJ2-3 and V is TRBV30, with 7 bases fitting TRBD2. The junction had 8 bases not matched to a gene; V was cut back by 4 bases and J by 1 base. Germline CDR1 and CDR2: GTSNPN and SVGIG (reference sequence). The CDR3 spans 15 residues. Supplemented by reference TRBV30 and TRBJ2-3, the full variable domain reads SQTIHQWPATLVQPVGSPLSLECTVEGTSNPNLYWYRQAAGRGLQLLFYSVGIGQISSEVPQNLSASRPQDRQFILSSKKLLLSDSGFYLCAWIMAGDGTDTQYFGPGTRLTVL.

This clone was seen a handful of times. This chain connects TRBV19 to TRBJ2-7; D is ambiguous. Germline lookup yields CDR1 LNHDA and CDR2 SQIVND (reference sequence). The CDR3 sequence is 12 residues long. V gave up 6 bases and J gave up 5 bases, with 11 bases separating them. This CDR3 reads CASSVSTNEQYF. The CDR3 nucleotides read TGTGCCAGTAGCGTTTCCACCAACGAGCAGTACTTC.

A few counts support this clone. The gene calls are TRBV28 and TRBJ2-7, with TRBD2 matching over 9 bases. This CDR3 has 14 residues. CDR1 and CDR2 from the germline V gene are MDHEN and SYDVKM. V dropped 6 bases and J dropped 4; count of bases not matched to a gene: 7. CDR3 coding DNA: TGTGCCAGCAGACTGACTAGCGGTTATTACGAGCAGTACTTC. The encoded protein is CASRLTSGYYEQYF.

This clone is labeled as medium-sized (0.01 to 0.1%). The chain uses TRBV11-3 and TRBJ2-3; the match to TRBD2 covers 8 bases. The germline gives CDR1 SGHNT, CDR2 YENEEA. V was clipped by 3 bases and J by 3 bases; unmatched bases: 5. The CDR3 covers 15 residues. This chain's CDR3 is CASSLPGLGTDTQYF. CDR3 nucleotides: TGTGCCAGCAGCTTGCCGGGACTAGGAACAGATACGCAGTATTTT.